Listed here are 11 T cell receptor beta chains from one sample, sequenced in a study of blood T cell repertoires in COVID-19. Here immunoSEQ multiplex PCR was the method, and the copy in TCRdb shows in-frame clones only, minus some. The sample contains 110,000 or so clones, 75% to 80% of which appear only once. Sequences were obtained from peripheral blood. All receptors derive from a human donor in a cohort sampled during active COVID-19.

On this clone itself: Different DNA sequences within this sample yield the same CDR3. CDR3 in amino acids: CASSGQGYGYTF. In DNA, the CDR3 is TGTGCCAGCAGTGGACAGGGCTATGGCTACACCTTC. The rearrangement uses TRBV25-1 and TRBJ1-2, with TRBD1 matching 7 bases. V lost 4 bases, J lost 4 bases, and 0 bases stayed unmatched. CDR1 is MGHDK, CDR2 SYGVNS, per germline. CDR3 length: 12 amino acids.

The V gene is TRBV19, the J gene TRBJ2-7; TRBD1 matches at 8 bases. CDR1 and CDR2 (germline): LNHDA, SQIVND (reference sequence). The V gene end was trimmed by 6 bases and the J gene end by 0 bases; junction bases not matched to a gene: 7. The CDR3 consists of 15 residues. The CDR3 bases are TGTGCCAGTAGACCACAGGGGGACTTCTCCTACGAGCAGTACTTC. Translated: CASRPQGDFSYEQYF.

The chain couples TRBV5-1 to TRBJ2-7; 15 nucleotides line up with TRBD2. J gave up 4 bases and V 1 base, and 3 bases lay outside the gene matches. The CDR3 runs to 16 residues. Germline V CDR1 and CDR2: SGHRS, YFSETQ. This CDR3 is CASSLLGTSGRYEQYF. Written as DNA, the CDR3 is TGCGCCAGCAGCTTGTTGGGGACTAGCGGGAGGTACGAGCAGTACTTC.

The rearrangement uses TRBV7-6 and TRBJ2-7; possibly TRBD2 for D (6 bases). Looked up from germline, CDR1 is SGHVS and CDR2 is FNYEAQ. This CDR3 has 15 residues. Trimming stripped 1 base from V and 1 base from J, with 11 bases between. This CDR3 is CASSLGSGWSYEQYF. The CDR3 region has the DNA TGTGCCAGCAGCTTAGGTAGCGGTTGGTCCTACGAGCAGTACTTC.

The chain recombines TRBV30 with TRBJ1-4; perhaps TRBD1 as D (5 bases). CDR3 length: 13 residues. Trimming removed 8 bases from V and 7 bases from J, with 17 bases in between. The V gene's germline CDR1 is GTSNPN and CDR2 SVGIG (reference sequence). The CDR3 is CAGQQVEGEKLFF. The CDR3 region has the DNA TGTGCCGGGCAACAGGTGGAGGGTGAAAAACTGTTTTTT.

J is TRBJ2-7 and V is TRBV20-1, with a weak D call TRBD1 (6 bases). V lost 3 bases and J lost 2, with 11 bases in between. Germline V gene data show CDR1 as DFQATT and CDR2 as SNEGSKA (reference sequence). The CDR3 contains 13 residues. The CDR3 spells CSASPGQTYEQYF. The DNA for the CDR3 is TGCAGTGCTAGTCCCGGACAGACCTACGAGCAGTACTTC.

The chain is built from TRBV9 and TRBJ2-3; TRBD2 matches at 13 bases. J was trimmed by 0 bases and V by 4 bases; bases with no gene match: 5. The CDR3 sequence is 17 residues long. Looked up from germline, CDR1 is SGDLS and CDR2 is YYNGEE. The CDR3 DNA is TGTGCCAGCAGCCGGGAGGGACTAGCGGGGAGCACAGATACGCAGTATTTT. Translating gives CASSREGLAGSTDTQYF. Looking up the rest from reference TRBV9 and TRBJ2-3 gives the full variable domain: DSGVTQTPKHLITATGQRVTLRCSPRSGDLSVYWYQQSLDQGLQFLIQYYNGEERAKGNILERFSAQQFPDLHSELNLSSLELGDSALYFCASSREGLAGSTDTQYFGPGTRLTVL.

CDR3 nucleotide sequence: TGTGCCCAGAGCCCAGGGCTTGGAAACACCATATATTTT. This gives the protein CAQSPGLGNTIYF. The chain links TRBV30 to TRBJ1-3; maybe TRBD1 (5 bases). The germline gives CDR1 GTSNPN, CDR2 SVGIG (reference sequence). The CDR3 covers 13 residues. The V end was cut by 8 bases, the J end by 3 bases, with 14 bases between.

The genes are TRBV5-6 and TRBJ2-7, with 7 bases aligning to TRBD1. The CDR3 is made up of 13 amino acids. Looked up from germline, CDR1 is SGHDT and CDR2 is YYEEEE. V was pared by 4 bases and J by 7 bases, with 8 bases of the junction left unmatched. The CDR3 DNA is TGTGCCAGCAGCGCCTCAGGGGGTGGGGAGCAGTACTTC. It translates to CASSASGGGEQYF.

V and J are TRBV6-5 and TRBJ2-2; 9 bases align to TRBD1. CDR3 length: 15 amino acids. The V gene's germline CDR1 is MNHEY and CDR2 SVGAGI. V shed 6 bases, J shed 5 bases, and the junction held 7 bases outside the gene matches. The CDR3: CASRSDRGETGELFF. CDR3 bases: TGTGCCAGCAGGTCGGACAGGGGTGAAACCGGGGAGCTGTTTTTT.

This clone was counted a few times. The genes are TRBV29-1 and TRBJ1-4; D may be TRBD1 (5 bases). There are 13 residues in the CDR3. V was cut by 5 bases and J by 7 bases, with 14 bases left in between. Germline V gives CDR1 SQVTM, CDR2 ANQGSEA. This chain's CDR3 is CSVWTSSSEKLFF. CDR3 in DNA: TGCAGCGTTTGGACATCTTCTAGTGAAAAACTGTTTTTT.